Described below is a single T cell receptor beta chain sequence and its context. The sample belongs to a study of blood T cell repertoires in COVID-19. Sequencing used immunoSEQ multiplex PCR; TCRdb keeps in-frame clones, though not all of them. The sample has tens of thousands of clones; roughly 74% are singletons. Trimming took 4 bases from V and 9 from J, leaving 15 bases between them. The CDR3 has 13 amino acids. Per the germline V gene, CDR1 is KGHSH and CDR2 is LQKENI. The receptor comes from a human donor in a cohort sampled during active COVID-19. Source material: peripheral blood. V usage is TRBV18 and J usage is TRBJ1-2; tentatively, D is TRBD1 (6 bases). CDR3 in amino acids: CASSHEQGRSYTF. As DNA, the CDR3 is TGTGCCAGCTCACATGAACAGGGAAGGAGCTACACCTTC. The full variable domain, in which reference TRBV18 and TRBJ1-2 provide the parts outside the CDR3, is NAGVMQNPRHLVRRRGQEARLRCSPMKGHSHVYWYRQLPEEGLKFMVYLQKENIIDESGMPKERFSAEFPKEGPSILRIQQVVRGDSAAYFCASSHEQGRSYTFGSGTRLTVV.